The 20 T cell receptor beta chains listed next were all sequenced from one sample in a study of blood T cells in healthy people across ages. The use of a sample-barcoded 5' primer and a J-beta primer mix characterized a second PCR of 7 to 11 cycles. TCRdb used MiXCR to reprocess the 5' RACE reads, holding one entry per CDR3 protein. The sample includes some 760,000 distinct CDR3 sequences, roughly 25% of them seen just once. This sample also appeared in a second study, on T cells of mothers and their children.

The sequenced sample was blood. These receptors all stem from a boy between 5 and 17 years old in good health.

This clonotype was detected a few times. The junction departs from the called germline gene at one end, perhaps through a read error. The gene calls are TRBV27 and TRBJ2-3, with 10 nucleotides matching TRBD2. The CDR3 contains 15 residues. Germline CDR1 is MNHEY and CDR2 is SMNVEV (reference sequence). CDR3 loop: CACSHGTSDGDTQYF. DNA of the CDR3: TGTGCCTGCAGTCACGGGACTAGCGACGGAGATACGCAGTATTTT.

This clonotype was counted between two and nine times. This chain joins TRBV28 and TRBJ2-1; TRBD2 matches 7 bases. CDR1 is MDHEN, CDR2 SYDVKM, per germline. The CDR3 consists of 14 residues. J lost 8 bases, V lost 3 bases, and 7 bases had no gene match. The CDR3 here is CASSFWGRAYEQFF. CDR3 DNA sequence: TGTGCCAGCAGTTTTTGGGGGAGGGCCTATGAGCAGTTCTTC.

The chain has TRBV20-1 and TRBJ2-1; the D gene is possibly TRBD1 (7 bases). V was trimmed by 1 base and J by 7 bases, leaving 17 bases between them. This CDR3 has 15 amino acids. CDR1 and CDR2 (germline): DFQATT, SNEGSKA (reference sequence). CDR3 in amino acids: CSARGEGAGGNEQFF. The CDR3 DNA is TGCAGTGCTAGAGGCGAGGGGGCAGGAGGGAATGAGCAGTTCTTC.

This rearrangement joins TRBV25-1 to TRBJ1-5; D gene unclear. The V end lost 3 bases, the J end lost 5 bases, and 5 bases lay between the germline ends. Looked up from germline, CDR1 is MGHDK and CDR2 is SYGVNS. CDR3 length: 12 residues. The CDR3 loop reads CASSDGYQPQHF. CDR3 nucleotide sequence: TGTGCCAGCAGTGACGGGTATCAGCCCCAGCATTTT.

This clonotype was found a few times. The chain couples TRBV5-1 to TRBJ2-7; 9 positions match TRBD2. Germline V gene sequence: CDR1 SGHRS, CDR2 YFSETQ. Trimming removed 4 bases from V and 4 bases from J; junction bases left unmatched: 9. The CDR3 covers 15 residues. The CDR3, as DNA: TGCGCCAGCAGCGCCGGGACTAGCTTCGGTTACGAGCAGTACTTC. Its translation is CASSAGTSFGYEQYF.

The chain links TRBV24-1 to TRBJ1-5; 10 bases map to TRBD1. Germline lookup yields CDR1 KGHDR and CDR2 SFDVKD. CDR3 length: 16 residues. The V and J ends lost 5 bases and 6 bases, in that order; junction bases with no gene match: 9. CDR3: CATSANDRGQFQPQHF. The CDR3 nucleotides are TGTGCCACCAGTGCAAATGACAGGGGGCAATTTCAGCCCCAGCATTTT.

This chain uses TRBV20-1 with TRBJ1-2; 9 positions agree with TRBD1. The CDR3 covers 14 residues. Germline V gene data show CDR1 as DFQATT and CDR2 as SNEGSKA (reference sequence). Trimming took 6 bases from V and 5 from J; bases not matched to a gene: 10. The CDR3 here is CSASPWGQGYGYTF. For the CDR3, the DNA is TGCAGTGCCAGCCCTTGGGGACAGGGATATGGCTACACCTTC.

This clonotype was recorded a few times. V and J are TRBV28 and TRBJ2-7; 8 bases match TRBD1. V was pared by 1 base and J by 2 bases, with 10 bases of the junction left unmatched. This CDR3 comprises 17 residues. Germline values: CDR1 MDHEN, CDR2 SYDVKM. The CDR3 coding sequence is TGTGCCAGCAGTTTATATGGGGACAGGTCGACGGCCTACGAGCAGTACTTC. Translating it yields CASSLYGDRSTAYEQYF.

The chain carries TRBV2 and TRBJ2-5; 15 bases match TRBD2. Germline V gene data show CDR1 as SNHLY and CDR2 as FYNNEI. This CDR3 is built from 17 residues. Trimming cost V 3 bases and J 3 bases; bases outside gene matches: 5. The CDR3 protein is CASSDPGTSGGKETQYF. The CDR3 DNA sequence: TGTGCCAGCAGTGATCCCGGGACTAGCGGGGGGAAAGAGACCCAGTACTTC.

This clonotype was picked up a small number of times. The CDR3 region is CASSLQGVRGTQYF. The CDR3 region has the DNA TGTGCCAGCAGCTTACAAGGTGTCCGGGGTACGCAGTATTTT. The rearrangement links TRBV7-2 to TRBJ2-3; tentatively, D is TRBD2 (5 bases). Trimming stripped 2 bases from V and 8 bases from J, with 14 bases between. The CDR3 length is 14 residues. Germline CDR1 reads SGHTA; CDR2 reads FQGNSA.

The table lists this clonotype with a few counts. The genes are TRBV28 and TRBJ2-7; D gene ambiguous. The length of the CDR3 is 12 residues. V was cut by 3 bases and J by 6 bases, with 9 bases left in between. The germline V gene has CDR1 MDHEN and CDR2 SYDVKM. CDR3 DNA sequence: TGTGCCAGCAGTTTCTATTGGGGCGAGCAGTACTTC. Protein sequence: CASSFYWGEQYF.

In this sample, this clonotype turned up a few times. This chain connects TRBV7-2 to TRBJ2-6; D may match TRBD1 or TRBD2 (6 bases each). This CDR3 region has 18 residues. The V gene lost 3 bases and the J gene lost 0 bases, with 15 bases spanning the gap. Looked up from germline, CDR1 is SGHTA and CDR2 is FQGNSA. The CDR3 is CASSLNGGGVSGANVLTF. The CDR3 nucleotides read TGTGCCAGCAGCTTGAACGGGGGCGGTGTCTCTGGGGCCAACGTCCTGACTTTC. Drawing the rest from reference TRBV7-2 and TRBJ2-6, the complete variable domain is GAGVSQSPSNKVTEKGKDVELRCDPISGHTALYWYRQSLGQGLEFLIYFQGNSAPDKSGLPSDRFSAERTGGSVSTLTIQRTQQEDSAVYLCASSLNGGGVSGANVLTFGAGSRLTVL.

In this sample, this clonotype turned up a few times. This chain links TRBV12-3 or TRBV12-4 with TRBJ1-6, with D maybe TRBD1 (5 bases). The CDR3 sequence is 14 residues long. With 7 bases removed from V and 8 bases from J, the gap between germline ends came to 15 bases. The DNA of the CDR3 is TGTGCCAGCATGACCGGGACGGCGGATTCACCCCTCCACTTT. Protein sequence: CASMTGTADSPLHF.

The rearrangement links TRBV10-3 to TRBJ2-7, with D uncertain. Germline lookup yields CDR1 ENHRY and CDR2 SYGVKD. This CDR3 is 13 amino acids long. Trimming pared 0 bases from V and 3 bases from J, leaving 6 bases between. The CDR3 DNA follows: TGTGCCATCAGTGAGTCTAGCTACTACGAGCAGTACTTC. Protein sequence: CAISESSYYEQYF.

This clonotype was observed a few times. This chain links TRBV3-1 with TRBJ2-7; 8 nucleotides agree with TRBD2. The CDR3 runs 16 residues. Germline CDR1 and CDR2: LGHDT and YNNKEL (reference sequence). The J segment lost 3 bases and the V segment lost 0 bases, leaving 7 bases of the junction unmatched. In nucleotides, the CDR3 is TGTGCCAGCAGCCAAGAAGTTTTAGCGGGACTCTACGAGCAGTACTTC. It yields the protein CASSQEVLAGLYEQYF.

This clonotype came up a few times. CDR3 DNA: TGTGCCAGCAGCCCCCCCGGGACAGACAATGAAAAACTGTTTTTT. Translating gives CASSPPGTDNEKLFF. This sequence joins TRBV14 and TRBJ1-4; 7 nucleotides line up with TRBD1. The CDR3 is 15 amino acids. Germline V gives CDR1 SGHDN, CDR2 FVKESK. V shed 4 bases and J 5 bases; nucleotides not matched to a gene: 7.

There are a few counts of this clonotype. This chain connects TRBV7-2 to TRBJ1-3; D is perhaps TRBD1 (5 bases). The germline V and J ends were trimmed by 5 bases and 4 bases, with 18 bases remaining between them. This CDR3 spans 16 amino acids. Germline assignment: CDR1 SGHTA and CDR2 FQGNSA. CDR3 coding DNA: TGTGCCAGCAGCGCCATCAGGGATCCCAGCGGAAACACCATATATTTT. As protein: CASSAIRDPSGNTIYF.

The CDR3 sequence is CASSQAQQQETQYF. CDR3 nucleotide sequence: TGTGCCAGCAGCCAAGCACAGCAACAAGAGACCCAGTACTTC. This chain connects TRBV4-2 to TRBJ2-7; no clear D. With the DNA end fitting TRBJ2-5 better, the J assignment may be wrong. This CDR3 is 14 amino acids long. Germline V gene data show CDR1 as LGHNA and CDR2 as YNFKEQ.

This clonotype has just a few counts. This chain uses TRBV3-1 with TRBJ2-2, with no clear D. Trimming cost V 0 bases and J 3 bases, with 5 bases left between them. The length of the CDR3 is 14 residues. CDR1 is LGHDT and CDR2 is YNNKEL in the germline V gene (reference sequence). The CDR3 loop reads CASSQESYTGELFF. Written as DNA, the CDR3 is TGTGCCAGCAGCCAAGAAAGTTACACCGGGGAGCTGTTTTTT.

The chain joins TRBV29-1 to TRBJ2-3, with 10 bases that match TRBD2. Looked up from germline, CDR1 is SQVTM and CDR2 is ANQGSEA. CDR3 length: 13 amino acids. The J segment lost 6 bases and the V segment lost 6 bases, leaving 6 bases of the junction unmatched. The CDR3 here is CSVDSGRLDTQYF. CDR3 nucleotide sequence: TGCAGCGTAGATAGCGGGAGGTTGGATACGCAGTATTTT.